This T cell receptor beta chain was identified in a study of Graves' ophthalmopathy and Graves' hyperthyroidism. Ophthalmopathy-affected donors exhibited moderate-to-severe activity, CAS ≥3, NOSPECS ≥4, and duration under 3 months. The authors amplified TCR beta CDR3 regions, and they did so from RNA transcripts for repertoire sequencing. Second-round multiplex PCR came after first-round RT-PCR with HTBI primers. MiXCR, run by TCRdb on the multiplex PCR reads, gives a single entry per CDR3 protein. This table has 350,000 to 450,000 distinct CDR3 sequences, 15% to 20% appearing once. The CDR3 is 21 residues long. The V end was cut by 3 bases, the J end by 0 bases, with 27 bases between. At least ten counts were recorded for this clonotype. The antigen remains unidentified. Study results and caveats: A majority of expanded thyroid clonotypes exceeding 0.001 frequency were likewise present in blood.

Source material: peripheral blood. V is TRBV7-1 and J is TRBJ1-5; D is perhaps TRBD1 (6 bases). TRBV7-1 is known as an ORF, though its function is uncertain. The TCR was taken from a woman aged 18 to 35 with Graves' ophthalmopathy. The CDR3 DNA is TGTGCCAGCAGCTCCCCGCGAGGGGGGGGTTGGATGAGCCGTAGCAATCAGCCCCAGCATTTT. Protein sequence: CASSSPRGGGWMSRSNQPQHF.